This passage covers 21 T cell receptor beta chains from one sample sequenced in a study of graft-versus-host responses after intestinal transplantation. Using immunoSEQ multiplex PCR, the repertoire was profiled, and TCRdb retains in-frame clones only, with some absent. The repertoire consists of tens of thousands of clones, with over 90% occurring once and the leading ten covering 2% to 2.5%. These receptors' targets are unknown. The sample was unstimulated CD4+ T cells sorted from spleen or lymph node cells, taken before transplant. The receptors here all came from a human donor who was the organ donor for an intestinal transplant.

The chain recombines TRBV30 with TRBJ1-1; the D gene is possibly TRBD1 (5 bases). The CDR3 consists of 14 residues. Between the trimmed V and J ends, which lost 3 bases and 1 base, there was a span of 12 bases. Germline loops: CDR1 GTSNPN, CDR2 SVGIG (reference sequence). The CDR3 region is CAWRGIGQNTEAFF. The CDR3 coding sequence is TGTGCCTGGAGGGGTATCGGACAGAACACTGAAGCTTTCTTT.

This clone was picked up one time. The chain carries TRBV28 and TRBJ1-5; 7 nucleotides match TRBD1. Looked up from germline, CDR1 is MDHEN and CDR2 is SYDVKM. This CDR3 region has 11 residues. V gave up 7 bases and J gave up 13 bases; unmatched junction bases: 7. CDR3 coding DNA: TGTGCCAGCACAAGGGGGCAGTTACAGCATTTT. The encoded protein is CASTRGQLQHF.

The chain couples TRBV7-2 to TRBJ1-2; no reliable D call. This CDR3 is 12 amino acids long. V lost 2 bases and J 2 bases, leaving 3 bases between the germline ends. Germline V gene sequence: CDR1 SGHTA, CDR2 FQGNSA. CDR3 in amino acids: CASSLQNYGYTF. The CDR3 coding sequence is TGTGCCAGCAGCTTACAAAACTATGGCTACACCTTC.

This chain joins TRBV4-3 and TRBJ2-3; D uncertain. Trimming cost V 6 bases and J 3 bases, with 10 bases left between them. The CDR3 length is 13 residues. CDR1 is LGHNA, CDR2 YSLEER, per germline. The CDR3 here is CASSYLATDTQYF. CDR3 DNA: TGCGCCAGCAGTTACCTCGCGACAGATACGCAGTATTTT.

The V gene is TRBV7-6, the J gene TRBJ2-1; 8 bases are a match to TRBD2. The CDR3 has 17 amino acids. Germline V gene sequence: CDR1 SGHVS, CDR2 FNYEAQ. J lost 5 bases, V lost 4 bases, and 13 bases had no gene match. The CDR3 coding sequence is TGTGCCAGCAGCTCTAGATGGGGGACTAGGCGGAACAATGAGCAGTTCTTC. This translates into CASSSRWGTRRNNEQFF.

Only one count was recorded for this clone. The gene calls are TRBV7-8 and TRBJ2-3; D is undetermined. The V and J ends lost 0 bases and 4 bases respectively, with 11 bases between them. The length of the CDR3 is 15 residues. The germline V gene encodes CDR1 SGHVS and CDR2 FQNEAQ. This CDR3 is CASSLANYQPDTQYF. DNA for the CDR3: TGTGCCAGCAGCTTAGCCAATTACCAACCAGATACGCAGTATTTT. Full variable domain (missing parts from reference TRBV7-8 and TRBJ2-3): GAGVSQSPRYKVAKRGQDVALRCDPISGHVSLFWYQQALGQGPEFLTYFQNEAQLDKSGLPSDRFFAERPEGSVSTLKIQRTQQEDSAVYLCASSLANYQPDTQYFGPGTRLTVL.

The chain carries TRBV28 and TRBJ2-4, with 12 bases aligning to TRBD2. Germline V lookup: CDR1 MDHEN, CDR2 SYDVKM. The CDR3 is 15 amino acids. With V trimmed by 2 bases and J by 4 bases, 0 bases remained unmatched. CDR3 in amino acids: CASSLLAGGKNIQYF. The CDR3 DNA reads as TGTGCCAGCAGTTTACTAGCGGGAGGGAAAAACATTCAGTACTTC.

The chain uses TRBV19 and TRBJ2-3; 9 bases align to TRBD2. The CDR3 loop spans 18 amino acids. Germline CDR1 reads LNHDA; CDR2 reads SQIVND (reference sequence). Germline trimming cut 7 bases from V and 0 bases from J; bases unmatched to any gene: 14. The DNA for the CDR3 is TGTGCCAGTAAGGGATTACTGCGGGAGGGATCTAGCACAGATACGCAGTATTTT. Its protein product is CASKGLLREGSSTDTQYF. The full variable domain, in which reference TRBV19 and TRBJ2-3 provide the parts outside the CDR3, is DGGITQSPKYLFRKEGQNVTLSCEQNLNHDAMYWYRQDPGQGLRLIYYSQIVNDFQKGDIAEGYSVSREKKESFPLTVTSAQKNPTAFYLCASKGLLREGSSTDTQYFGPGTRLTVL.

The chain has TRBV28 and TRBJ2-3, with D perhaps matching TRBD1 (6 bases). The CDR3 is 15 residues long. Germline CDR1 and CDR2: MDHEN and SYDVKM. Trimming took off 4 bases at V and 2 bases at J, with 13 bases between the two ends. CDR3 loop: CASSSGTRVTDTQYF. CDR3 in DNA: TGTGCCAGCAGTTCCGGGACACGGGTCACAGATACGCAGTATTTT. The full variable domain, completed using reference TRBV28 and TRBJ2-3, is DVKVTQSSRYLVKRTGEKVFLECVQDMDHENMFWYRQDPGLGLRLIYFSYDVKMKEKGDIPEGYSVSREKKERFSLILESASTNQTSMYLCASSSGTRVTDTQYFGPGTRLTVL.

This CDR3 reads CASSLPGTGSSEKLFF. CDR3 in DNA: TGTGCCAGCAGCTTGCCAGGGACAGGGTCGAGTGAAAAACTGTTTTTT. The chain is built from TRBV5-5 and TRBJ1-4; 9 bases are shared with TRBD1. The ends lost 1 base at V and 7 bases at J; junction bases unmatched: 8. Germline CDR1 reads SGHKS; CDR2 reads YYEKEE (reference sequence). This CDR3 region has 16 residues.

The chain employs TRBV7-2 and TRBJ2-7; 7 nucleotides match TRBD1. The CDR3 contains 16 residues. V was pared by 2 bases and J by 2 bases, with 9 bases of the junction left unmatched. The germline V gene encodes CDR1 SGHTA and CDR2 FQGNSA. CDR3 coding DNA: TGTGCCAGCAGCTTATGGAGACAGGGCGTCCCCTACGAGCAGTACTTC. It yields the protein CASSLWRQGVPYEQYF.

The CDR3 loop is CASSHGMIEAFF. CDR3 sequence (DNA): TGTGCCAGCAGCCACGGGATGATCGAAGCTTTCTTT. The rearrangement joins TRBV9 to TRBJ1-1; D gene uncertain. The germline V gene has CDR1 SGDLS and CDR2 YYNGEE. V lost 4 bases to trimming and J lost 8 bases, with 12 bases between them. The CDR3 is 12 amino acids.

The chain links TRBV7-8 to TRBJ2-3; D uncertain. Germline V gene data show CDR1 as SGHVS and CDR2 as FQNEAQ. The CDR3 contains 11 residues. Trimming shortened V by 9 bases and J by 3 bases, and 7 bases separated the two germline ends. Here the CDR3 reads CASSKTDTQYF. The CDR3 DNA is TGTGCCAGTTCTAAGACAGATACGCAGTATTTT.

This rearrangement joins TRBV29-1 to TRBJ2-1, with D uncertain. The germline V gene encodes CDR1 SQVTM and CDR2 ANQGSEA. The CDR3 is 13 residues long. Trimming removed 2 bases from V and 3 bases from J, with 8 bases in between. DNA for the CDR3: TGCAGCGTTGAATTTCCAGGCTACAATGAGCAGTTCTTC. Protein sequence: CSVEFPGYNEQFF.

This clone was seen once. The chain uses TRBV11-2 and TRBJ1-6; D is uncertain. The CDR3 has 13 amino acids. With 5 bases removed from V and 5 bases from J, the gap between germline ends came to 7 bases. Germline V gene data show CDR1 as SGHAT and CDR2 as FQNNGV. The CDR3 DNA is TGTGCCAGCAGCAAAGAAGATAATTCACCCCTCCACTTT. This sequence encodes CASSKEDNSPLHF.

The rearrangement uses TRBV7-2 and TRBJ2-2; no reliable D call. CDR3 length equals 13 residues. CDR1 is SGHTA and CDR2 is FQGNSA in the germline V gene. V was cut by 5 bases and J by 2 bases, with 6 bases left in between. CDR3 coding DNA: TGTGCCAGCAGCCAAAAAAACACCGGGGAGCTGTTTTTT. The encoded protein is CASSQKNTGELFF.

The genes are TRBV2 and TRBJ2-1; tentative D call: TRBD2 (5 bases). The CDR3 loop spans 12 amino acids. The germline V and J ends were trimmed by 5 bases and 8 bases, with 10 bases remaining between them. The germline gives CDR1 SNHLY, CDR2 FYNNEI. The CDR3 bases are TGTGCCAGCAGTCGAGGGTGGGATGAGCAGTTCTTC. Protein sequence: CASSRGWDEQFF.

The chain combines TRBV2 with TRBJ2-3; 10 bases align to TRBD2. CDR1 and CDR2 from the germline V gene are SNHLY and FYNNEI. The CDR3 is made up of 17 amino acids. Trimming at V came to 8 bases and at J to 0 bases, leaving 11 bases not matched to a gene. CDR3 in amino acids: CASRLGTSVASTDTQYF. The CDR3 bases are TGTGCCAGCCGCTTGGGGACTAGCGTAGCTAGCACAGATACGCAGTATTTT.

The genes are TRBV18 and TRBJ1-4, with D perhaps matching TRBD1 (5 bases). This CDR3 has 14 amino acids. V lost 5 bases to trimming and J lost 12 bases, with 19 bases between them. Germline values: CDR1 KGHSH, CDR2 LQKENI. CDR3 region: CASSDRDRRVELFF. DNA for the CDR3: TGTGCCAGCTCAGACCGGGACCGGCGGGTGGAACTGTTTTTT.

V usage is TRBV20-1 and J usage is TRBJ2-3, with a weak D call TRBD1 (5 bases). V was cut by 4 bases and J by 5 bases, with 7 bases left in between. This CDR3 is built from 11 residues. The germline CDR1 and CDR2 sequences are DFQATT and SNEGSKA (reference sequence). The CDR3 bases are TGCAGTGCTACAGGGCGAGATACGCAGTATTTT. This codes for CSATGRDTQYF.

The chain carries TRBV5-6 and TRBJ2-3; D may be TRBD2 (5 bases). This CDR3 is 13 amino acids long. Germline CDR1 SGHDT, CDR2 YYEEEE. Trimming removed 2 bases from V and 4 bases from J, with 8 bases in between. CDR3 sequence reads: CASSFGSSDTQYF. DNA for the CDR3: TGTGCCAGCAGCTTTGGGAGCTCAGATACGCAGTATTTT.